This TCR beta chain was sequenced in a study of blood T cell repertoires in COVID-19. CDR3 size: 13 residues. V was shortened by 3 bases and J by 4 bases, with 9 bases between the two germline ends. CDR1 is SEHNR, CDR2 FQNEAQ, per germline (reference sequence). Sequenced by immunoSEQ multiplex PCR; TCRdb stores in-frame clones only, minus some. The profile shows fewer than 350,000 clones, around 90% of them singletons. The sequenced material came from PBMCs or T cells enriched from blood (not recorded which). The gene calls are TRBV7-9 and TRBJ1-1, with D possibly matching TRBD1 (6 bases). The source of this sequence is a woman aged 55-70 years in a cohort exposed to, infected with or recovered from COVID-19 (not recorded which). DNA for the CDR3: TGTGCCAGCAGCTTGGGGGCAGCCACTGAAGCTTTCTTT. Amino acid sequence: CASSLGAATEAFF. The whole variable domain, filled in from reference TRBV7-9 and TRBJ1-1, reads DTGVSQNPRHKITKRGQNVTFRCDPISEHNRLYWYRQTLGQGPEFLTYFQNEAQLEKSRLLSDRFSAERPKGSFSTLEIQRTEQGDSAMYLCASSLGAATEAFFGQGTRLTVV.